This T cell receptor beta chain was obtained from a study of Tregs in tolerant kidney transplant recipients (dated by TCRdb to the late 2010s). For the study in its entirety: The study used TCRbeta sequencing to identify donor-specific regulatory T cells before combined kidney and bone marrow transplantation, then tracked those cells after transplant.

Beyond this particular receptor, the publication reports: The study was limited by small patient numbers, and the findings need validation in larger populations and under other immunosuppression protocols. In tolerant patients, donor-specific Tregs expanded more than Tregs overall, which suggests antigen-driven rather than nonspecific expansion. Expanding Tregs with activated donor B cells appeared to identify the most biologically relevant and donor-specific TCRbeta repertoire. Because the PCR primers were changed over time for some patients, nucleotide-level comparison could not be performed across the samples from those patients. Biological reproducibility was not examined directly, but technical replication error appeared to be minimal.

Genomic DNA was extracted from sorted cells with the QIAGEN DNeasy Blood and Tissue Kit for TCRbeta CDR3 sequencing. High-throughput TCRbeta CDR3 sequencing was carried out commercially through immunoSEQ, with PCR amplification with bias correction and internal controls included. On the study's bioinformatics: Unique productive TCRbeta sequences were defined by CDR3 nucleotide sequence where primers matched, otherwise by CDR3 amino acid sequence with Vbeta and Jbeta genes. To correct for sorting error, sequences found in more than one sorted population at a frequency ratio of 2:1 or less were discarded, and the remaining shared sequences were assigned to the population with the higher frequency. A sequence was defined as donor-reactive if the sequence was expanded at least 5-fold in CFSE-low cells compared with unstimulated cells and had a frequency of at least 0.01% in CFSE-low cells. Jensen-Shannon divergence, calculated on the top 100 TCRbeta sequences ranked by frequency, was used to quantify repertoire divergence. For samples with multiple sequencing runs, sorting error was corrected in each run separately before the runs were combined. Entries here come from immuneACCESS through TCRdb and include only in-frame sequences with V and J called. Some clones fail to appear in such tables; in the studies checked, an unresolved V gene covers under half of the shortfall, and the cause of the remainder is unknown. V, J and clone size were drawn from that table, and D and trimming were deduced from the DNA. For this sample the table gives 74,000 or so clones, of which 90% to 95% were detected only once. The ten most abundant clones make up about 1.6% of the sample.

The transplants used related donors along with nonmyeloablative bone marrow transplantation, and in the human trials mixed chimerism was transient. Thawed PBMCs were FACS-sorted into unstimulated Tregs (CD4+CD25+CD127-), CD4+ non-Tregs (CD4+CD25-), CD4 cells and CD8 cells. A few combined kidney and bone marrow transplant recipients from the ITN036ST trial were included as patients, and samples were available only from these trial subjects. Healthy control blood was processed by Ficoll density gradient to PBMCs and cryopreserved; patient PBMCs were collected before and after transplant. Including the terminal cysteine and phenylalanine, the CDR3 comprises 12 residues. Of the read, only the CDR3 DNA is kept; its 36 bases are in frame from base 1. The germline V gene sets CDR1 to MNHEY and CDR2 to SVGAGI. V sheds 5 bases and J sheds 5 bases, leaving 8 bases between their ends. As concerns this clone: Its antigen specificity is not known. Base qualities are not provided; no much larger clone lies one nucleotide away.

The origin of this receptor is a human patient who received a combined kidney and bone marrow transplant. Some T cells may be donor cells from the graft after a transplant. The sequenced sample was CD4+ T cells from blood (PBMCs), obtained 24 months after the transplant. The chain is assembled from TRBV6-5 and TRBJ2-3, with the identity of the D gene unclear. The CDR3 region reads CASSNVRDTQYF. The bases read TGTGCCAGCAGTAACGTCAGAGATACGCAGTATTTT.